What follows are 6 T cell receptor beta chains derived from one specimen sequenced in a study of CD8 T cells in Susac syndrome. With random hexamers, reverse transcription was performed on about 0.5 to 1 ug of RNA. Using its own MiXCR run on the immunoSEQ multiplex PCR reads, TCRdb lists one record per CDR3 protein. The data show 150,000 to 200,000 distinct CDR3 sequences, with roughly 92% seen just once and around 0.097% held by the top ten. The sequenced sample was CD4+ T cells from PBMCs. The receptor source for this set is a human donor with multiple sclerosis.

J is TRBJ1-1 and V is TRBV29-1; D is unclear. The CDR3 spans 14 residues. Trimming removed 2 bases at V and 4 bases at J, with 14 bases between. The V gene's germline CDR1 is SQVTM and CDR2 ANQGSEA. The CDR3 is CSVERAGRSTEAFF. The CDR3 DNA follows: TGCAGCGTTGAACGCGCGGGAAGGAGCACTGAAGCTTTCTTT.

The rearrangement joins TRBV15 to TRBJ2-1; tentative D call: TRBD2 (5 bases). In germline, CDR1 is LNHNV, CDR2 YYDKDF (reference sequence). Trimming left V 5 bases short and J 7 bases short, with 18 bases between. The CDR3 is made up of 15 amino acids. The DNA for the CDR3 is TGTGCCACCAGCTTGGGTAGCGTACGCAGAAATGAGCAGTTCTTC. This encodes CATSLGSVRRNEQFF.

The J gene is TRBJ2-1, the V gene TRBV7-2; 8 bases fit TRBD2. Germline trimming cut 5 bases from V and 8 bases from J; bases unmatched to any gene: 11. The CDR3 has 15 amino acids. Germline V gene sequence: CDR1 SGHTA, CDR2 FQGNSA. The CDR3, as DNA: TGTGCCAGCAGCCCCCGGACCCGGGGGGGCGATGAGCAGTTCTTC. This translates into CASSPRTRGGDEQFF.

This clonotype showed up just once. The V and J genes are TRBV6-2 or TRBV6-3 and TRBJ2-1; D gene ambiguous. Trimming took off 10 bases at V and 0 bases at J, with 13 bases between the two ends. Germline lookup yields CDR1 MNHEY and CDR2 SVGEGT. This CDR3 has 14 amino acids. CDR3 loop: CATSDHISYNEQFF. The CDR3 DNA sequence: TGTGCCACTTCGGACCACATCTCCTACAATGAGCAGTTCTTC.

This chain connects TRBV28 to TRBJ2-2; no clear D gene. Trimming took 5 bases from V and 3 from J, leaving 16 bases between them. The germline V gene has CDR1 MDHEN and CDR2 SYDVKM. There are 16 residues in the CDR3. CDR3: CASSPPEGPYTGELFF. For the CDR3, the DNA is TGTGCCAGCAGTCCCCCCGAAGGGCCCTACACCGGGGAGCTGTTTTTT.

The CDR3: CASSLAIGHNQETQYF. CDR3 nucleotide sequence: TGTGCCAGCAGCTTAGCGATAGGGCACAACCAAGAGACCCAGTACTTC. This rearrangement joins TRBV7-7 to TRBJ2-5; D uncertain. This CDR3 has 16 amino acids. CDR1 is SSHAT and CDR2 is FNYEAQ in the germline V gene (reference sequence). V lost 0 bases to trimming and J lost 0 bases, with 11 bases between them.